The 11 T cell receptor beta chains presented below share a single source sample, sequenced in a study of T cells in Graves' hyperthyroidism and ophthalmopathy. Amplified TCR beta CDR3 regions came from RNA transcripts. A set of HTBI primers served as the primers for a first-round RT-PCR of the TCR CDR3. TCRdb passed the multiplex PCR reads through MiXCR, listing each CDR3 protein once. The data hold some 580,000 distinct CDR3 sequences, with roughly 15% observed a single time. Sequencing input: blood. Source of these receptors: a woman between 40 and 55 years old with Graves' ophthalmopathy.

Many counts were recorded for this clonotype. CDR3: CASSFRQSNNYGYTF. The CDR3 DNA sequence: TGTGCCAGCAGCTTTCGACAGTCCAATAACTATGGCTACACCTTC. This chain joins TRBV7-8 and TRBJ1-2; D might be TRBD1 (5 bases). Germline V gene sequence: CDR1 SGHVS, CDR2 FQNEAQ. The CDR3 extends over 15 amino acids. V dropped 3 bases and J dropped 1 base, with 12 bases sitting between them.

In this sample, this clonotype turned up many times. The rearrangement uses TRBV3-1 and TRBJ2-3, with D possibly matching TRBD1 (6 bases). CDR1 and CDR2 from the germline V gene are LGHDT and YNNKEL (reference sequence). V was shortened by 0 bases and J by 11 bases, with 15 bases between the two germline ends. The CDR3 spans 14 residues. The CDR3 loop reads CASSQDRDKHEQYF. The CDR3 bases are TGTGCCAGCAGCCAAGACCGGGACAAACATGAGCAGTATTTT.

This clonotype was picked up many times. The chain joins TRBV6-1 to TRBJ2-4; D is unresolved. V lost 0 bases to trimming and J lost 0 bases, with 6 bases between them. The CDR3 extends over 15 amino acids. Per germline, CDR1 MNHNS and CDR2 SASEGT. The DNA of the CDR3 is TGTGCCAGCAGTGAAGCGCTTCGAGCCAAAAACATTCAGTACTTC. Amino acids: CASSEALRAKNIQYF.

The chain couples TRBV5-1 to TRBJ1-4, with no clear D. Germline CDR1 SGHRS, CDR2 YFSETQ. Trimming stripped 0 bases from V and 5 bases from J, with 5 bases between. This CDR3 comprises 13 residues. The CDR3 loop reads CASSLVVNEKLFF. The CDR3 coding sequence is TGCGCCAGCAGCTTGGTCGTGAATGAAAAACTGTTTTTT.

This clonotype was observed many times. The chain joins TRBV6-1 to TRBJ2-2; 7 bases align to TRBD1. V gave up 6 bases and J gave up 3 bases; unmatched junction bases: 7. In germline, CDR1 is MNHNS, CDR2 SASEGT. The CDR3 extends over 15 amino acids. CDR3 nucleotides: TGTGCCAGCAGGGGACAGCCGGGCGACACCGGGGAGCTGTTTTTT. This encodes CASRGQPGDTGELFF.

About this clonotype itself: One end of the junction is discordant with germline, which a read error may explain. The chain recombines TRBV5-1 with TRBJ1-6; 7 nucleotides agree with TRBD1. Germline V gene data show CDR1 as SGHRS and CDR2 as YFSETQ. The CDR3 spans 15 residues. In nucleotides, the CDR3 is TGTGCCAGCAGCGTAGCTGGACAGGATAATTCACCCCTCCACTTT. Encoded protein: CASSVAGQDNSPLHF.

This clonotype has at least ten counts. V and J are TRBV5-1 and TRBJ2-3; D is possibly TRBD2 (5 bases). Deletions cut 4 bases from V and 9 bases from J, with 9 bases between. Per the germline V gene, CDR1 is SGHRS and CDR2 is YFSETQ. The CDR3 runs to 11 residues. CDR3 DNA: TGCGCCAGCAGCGAGCAGCGGACGCAGTATTTT. Translated: CASSEQRTQYF.

This clonotype was detected many times. The chain is built from TRBV29-1 and TRBJ1-2; TRBD1 might be the D (5 bases). The CDR3 spans 12 residues. Trimming left V 3 bases short and J 3 bases short, with 8 bases between. Germline CDR1 reads SQVTM; CDR2 reads ANQGSEA. CDR3 coding DNA: TGCAGCGTTGAGGGGCAACACTATGGCTACACCTTC. Encoded protein: CSVEGQHYGYTF.

There are a few counts of this clonotype. The chain uses TRBV11-2 and TRBJ1-2, with 7 positions matching TRBD1. Germline values: CDR1 SGHAT, CDR2 FQNNGV. V gave up 6 bases and J gave up 4 bases; unmatched junction bases: 14. The CDR3 length is 16 residues. The CDR3 is CASRSLQGRSVYGYTF. The CDR3 nucleotides read TGTGCCAGCAGATCACTACAGGGGAGATCGGTCTATGGCTACACCTTC.

This clonotype was seen a handful of times. The chain uses TRBV9 and TRBJ2-3, with TRBD2 identical over 10 bases. CDR3 size: 16 residues. After removal of 3 bases from V and 3 bases from J, the junction contained 7 bases not matched to a gene. Germline V gene lookup returns CDR1 SGDLS and CDR2 YYNGEE. As DNA, the CDR3 is TGTGCCAGCAGCGCCCAGCCGGGACTAGCGACAGATACGCAGTATTTT. This gives the protein CASSAQPGLATDTQYF.

There are many counts of this clonotype. The V gene is TRBV6-2 or TRBV6-3, the J gene TRBJ1-5, with D possibly matching TRBD1 (6 bases). This CDR3 has 14 amino acids. Looked up from germline, CDR1 is MNHEY and CDR2 is SVGEGT. V was trimmed by 6 bases and J by 4 bases, leaving 13 bases between them. This CDR3 reads CASSSGQRNQPQHF. In nucleotides, the CDR3 is TGTGCCAGCAGCTCAGGACAGAGAAATCAGCCCCAGCATTTT.